These 8 T cell receptor beta chains share one sample of origin, sequenced in a study of cytomegalovirus exposure and HLA in healthy donors. 13 Jbeta primers and 60 Vbeta primers were used for the PCR. The assay was immunoSEQ multiplex PCR, and TCRdb's table has in-frame clones only and misses some. Of more than 90,000 clones listed, less than 80% are singletons. The sequenced sample consisted of PBMCs. Receptor source: a woman in her thirties or forties in good health and CMV-seropositive.

This clone was picked up a small number of times. The rearrangement joins TRBV4-1 to TRBJ2-7; D gene unclear. Per germline, CDR1 MGHRA and CDR2 YSYEKL. V shed 0 bases and J shed 2 bases, with 23 bases lying between them. CDR3 length: 19 residues. The CDR3 DNA sequence: TGCGCCAGCAGCCAAGAGGGTCCGAGGAGCACCGTACGTCCCTACGAGCAGTACTTC. Translating it yields CASSQEGPRSTVRPYEQYF.

V gene TRBV5-1 combines with J gene TRBJ1-4, with a possible D match to TRBD1 (5 bases). Trimming left V 4 bases short and J 3 bases short, with 22 bases between. The CDR3 spans 18 residues. Germline values: CDR1 SGHRS, CDR2 YFSETQ. Here the CDR3 reads CASSPAPQDVVPNEKLFF. In DNA form, the CDR3 reads TGCGCCAGCAGCCCCGCCCCACAGGACGTCGTACCTAATGAAAAACTGTTTTTT.

The rearrangement joins TRBV29-1 to TRBJ2-1; 11 bases fit TRBD2. The CDR3 runs 14 residues. Unmatched junction bases numbered 5, after V lost 6 bases and J lost 4 bases. Germline V lookup: CDR1 SQVTM, CDR2 ANQGSEA. CDR3 in DNA: TGCAGCGTCCCTAGCGGGAGGAGGTACAATGAGCAGTTCTTC. Residues: CSVPSGRRYNEQFF.

In its sample, this clone was seen once. This chain links TRBV28 with TRBJ2-3; TRBD1 might be the D (5 bases). Trimming shortened V by 6 bases and J by 2 bases, and 12 bases separated the two germline ends. Germline V gene lookup returns CDR1 MDHEN and CDR2 SYDVKM. The CDR3 totals 14 residues. The CDR3 here is CASSPSGYTDTQYF. CDR3 nucleotides: TGTGCCAGCAGCCCTTCAGGGTACACAGATACGCAGTATTTT.

J is TRBJ1-5 and V is TRBV18; the match to TRBD1 covers 12 bases. The CDR3 is made up of 17 amino acids. Losses at the gene ends were 3 bases for V and 2 bases for J; bases not matched to a gene: 5. Germline V gene sequence: CDR1 KGHSH, CDR2 LQKENI. The CDR3 here is CASSPGTGGVGNQPQHF. The DNA of the CDR3 is TGTGCCAGCTCACCCGGGACAGGGGGCGTCGGCAATCAGCCCCAGCATTTT.

The chain has TRBV30 and TRBJ1-3; maybe TRBD1 (6 bases). CDR1 and CDR2 (germline): GTSNPN, SVGIG (reference sequence). V was trimmed by 5 bases and J by 0 bases, leaving 17 bases between them. This CDR3 has 16 residues. The CDR3 spells CAWEPMGHLSGNTIYF. The DNA for the CDR3 is TGTGCCTGGGAGCCCATGGGACACCTCTCTGGAAACACCATATATTTT. Filled out from reference TRBV30 and TRBJ1-3, the complete variable domain reads SQTIHQWPATLVQPVGSPLSLECTVEGTSNPNLYWYRQAAGRGLQLLFYSVGIGQISSEVPQNLSASRPQDRQFILSSKKLLLSDSGFYLCAWEPMGHLSGNTIYFGEGSWLTVV.

The V and J genes are TRBV5-1 and TRBJ2-5; 12 nucleotides match TRBD2. This CDR3 is built from 17 residues. The V gene's germline CDR1 is SGHRS and CDR2 YFSETQ. The junction had 12 bases not matched to a gene; V was cut back by 4 bases and J by 5 bases. The CDR3 DNA follows: TGCGCCAGCAGCCCCAGTATGACTAGCGGGAGTAAGGAGACCCAGTACTTC. Its protein product is CASSPSMTSGSKETQYF.

This chain uses TRBV28 with TRBJ2-1, with 7 positions matching TRBD2. Germline CDR1 and CDR2: MDHEN and SYDVKM. Unmatched junction bases numbered 6, after V lost 4 bases and J lost 0 bases. The CDR3 length is 16 residues. The CDR3 loop is CASSSPSGSSYNEQFF. The CDR3 DNA reads TGTGCCAGCAGTTCACCTAGCGGCAGCTCCTACAATGAGCAGTTCTTC.